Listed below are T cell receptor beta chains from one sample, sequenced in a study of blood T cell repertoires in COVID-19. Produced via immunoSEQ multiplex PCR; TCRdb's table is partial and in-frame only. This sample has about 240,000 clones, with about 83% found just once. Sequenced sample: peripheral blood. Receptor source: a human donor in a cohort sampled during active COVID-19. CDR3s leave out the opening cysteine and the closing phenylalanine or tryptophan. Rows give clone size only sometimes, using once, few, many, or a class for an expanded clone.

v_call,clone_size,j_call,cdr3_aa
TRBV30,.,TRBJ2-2,AWSAKGLAGVNTGELF
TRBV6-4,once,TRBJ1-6,ASSDRTGGNSPLH
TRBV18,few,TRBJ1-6,ASSLKGQGAENSPLH
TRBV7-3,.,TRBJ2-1,ASSLMATGGPENEQF
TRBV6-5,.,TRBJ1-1,ASSIDRPMNTEAF
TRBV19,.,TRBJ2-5,ASSMRGLPTQY
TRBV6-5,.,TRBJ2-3,ASSYSSITDTQY
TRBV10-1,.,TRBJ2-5,ASSESVAEETQY
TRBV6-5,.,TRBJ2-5,ASSPYGGQETQY
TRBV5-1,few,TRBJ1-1,ASSLGGFKNTEAF
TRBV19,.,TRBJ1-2,ASSNSGQDDGYT